This TCR beta chain was sequenced in a study of blood T cell repertoires in COVID-19. Trimming shortened V by 3 bases and J by 0 bases, and 8 bases separated the two germline ends. CDR1 and CDR2 (germline): LNHDA, SQIVND (reference sequence). The CDR3 sequence is 15 residues long. Sequenced by immunoSEQ multiplex PCR; TCRdb stores in-frame clones only, minus some. The repertoire consists of roughly 75,000 clones, with roughly 70% occurring once and the leading ten covering around 2.6%. The chain employs TRBV19 and TRBJ2-2, with D perhaps TRBD2 (5 bases). The sample was peripheral blood. The sequence was collected from a human donor with acute or convalescent COVID-19. The donor label of this sample is uncertain. The CDR3 loop reads CASSIISANTGELFF. For the CDR3, the DNA is TGTGCCAGTAGTATTATTAGCGCGAACACCGGGGAGCTGTTTTTT.